Below, 13 T cell receptor beta chains from the same sample are listed, as sequenced in a study of T cells after yellow fever vaccination. A single record per CDR3 protein comes from TCRdb applying MiXCR to the 5' RACE reads. The top ten clones hold approximately 3% of a sample with some 320,000 distinct CDR3 sequences, around a tenth of them seen once. The sample was CD4+ T cells sorted from PBMCs, taken 45 days after the yellow fever booster vaccination. The receptors shown here come from a man younger than 35 who received the YFV17D yellow fever vaccine.

This clonotype has just a few counts. The chain couples TRBV27 to TRBJ1-1; possible D gene TRBD1, 5 bases. This CDR3 comprises 16 residues. The germline CDR1 and CDR2 sequences are MNHEY and SMNVEV (reference sequence). V lost 10 bases, J lost 4 bases, and 25 bases lay in between. In DNA, the CDR3 is TGTGCCACCACCAACCTAGGGAAGGGGAACAGCACTGAAGCTTTCTTT. Protein product: CATTNLGKGNSTEAFF.

V is TRBV9 and J is TRBJ1-1, with D uncertain. The CDR3 runs 15 residues. Trimming pared 4 bases from V and 1 base from J, leaving 14 bases between. Germline CDR1 is SGDLS and CDR2 is YYNGEE. CDR3 in DNA: TGTGCCAGCAGCCCCTCTGGTAGGGAGAACACTGAAGCTTTCTTT. Protein product: CASSPSGRENTEAFF.

The table lists this clonotype with a few counts. The chain joins TRBV7-2 to TRBJ1-4, with D tentatively TRBD1 (6 bases). This CDR3 comprises 16 residues. V was trimmed by 5 bases and J by 3 bases, leaving 16 bases between them. CDR1 is SGHTA, CDR2 FQGNSA, per germline. This CDR3 reads CASSPQTGLSNEKLFF. DNA of the CDR3: TGTGCCAGCAGCCCCCAGACAGGCCTATCTAATGAAAAACTGTTTTTT.

This clonotype has just a few counts. The V and J genes are TRBV5-1 and TRBJ2-2, with TRBD2 as a possible D gene (6 bases). V lost 7 bases, J lost 5 bases, and 18 bases lay in between. The CDR3 loop spans 15 amino acids. Germline CDR1 SGHRS, CDR2 YFSETQ. CDR3 amino acids: CASSPGGVRTGELFF. The CDR3 DNA reads as TGCGCCAGCTCGCCCGGAGGGGTGAGGACCGGGGAGCTGTTTTTT.

This clonotype has at least ten counts. This chain connects TRBV11-1 to TRBJ2-5; 8 bases are shared with TRBD2. The CDR3 totals 16 residues. The germline gives CDR1 SGHAT, CDR2 FQDESV (reference sequence). J lost 2 bases, V lost 1 base, and 6 bases had no gene match. CDR3 DNA: TGTGCCAGCAGCTTAGGCCTCACTAGCGGACAAGAGACCCAGTACTTC. This sequence encodes CASSLGLTSGQETQYF.

The V and J genes are TRBV20-1 and TRBJ2-4; D uncertain. Trimming cost V 0 bases and J 0 bases, with 9 bases left between them. CDR1 is DFQATT, CDR2 SNEGSKA, per germline (reference sequence). The CDR3 sequence is 15 residues long. CDR3 protein: CSARERTLAKNIQYF. The CDR3 DNA reads as TGCAGTGCTAGAGAACGGACCCTAGCCAAAAACATTCAGTACTTC.

Only a few counts were recorded for this clonotype. The chain links TRBV7-9 to TRBJ2-7; D possibly corresponds to TRBD1 (7 bases). The V end lost 5 bases, the J end lost 6 bases, and 17 bases lay between the germline ends. Germline V CDR1 and CDR2: SEHNR, FQNEAQ (reference sequence). The CDR3 loop spans 14 amino acids. CDR3 loop: CASSLTGEVGEQYF. CDR3 DNA sequence: TGTGCCAGCAGCCTAACAGGGGAGGTAGGCGAGCAGTACTTC.

This clonotype was counted between two and nine times. The rearrangement joins TRBV6-5 to TRBJ1-1; D is undetermined. The CDR3 runs to 14 residues. Germline V gene lookup returns CDR1 MNHEY and CDR2 SVGAGI. V was trimmed by 0 bases and J by 9 bases, leaving 14 bases between them. CDR3 nucleotides: TGTGCCAGCAGTTACTCAGGTCAGCCTACGAAAGCTTTCTTT. Protein product: CASSYSGQPTKAFF.

The chain recombines TRBV25-1 with TRBJ2-3; 10 bases align to TRBD2. The CDR3 sequence is 16 residues long. CDR1 MGHDK and CDR2 SYGVNS come from the germline V gene. V shed 5 bases, J shed 6 bases, and the junction held 11 bases outside the gene matches. This chain's CDR3 is CASSPPIAGGWDTQYF. The CDR3 DNA sequence: TGTGCCAGCAGTCCCCCCATAGCGGGGGGATGGGATACGCAGTATTTT.

This clonotype was seen more than once but under ten times. DNA for the CDR3: TGCGCCAGCAGCTTGTCACCCTTCGCAGATACGCAGTATTTT. Amino acid sequence: CASSLSPFADTQYF. The gene calls are TRBV5-1 and TRBJ2-3, with unresolved D. Germline V lookup: CDR1 SGHRS, CDR2 YFSETQ. V was shortened by 1 base and J by 4 bases, with 10 bases between the two germline ends. The CDR3 runs to 14 residues.

The chain links TRBV4-2 to TRBJ2-4; tentatively, D is TRBD2 (5 bases). The V gene's germline CDR1 is LGHNA and CDR2 YNFKEQ. Trimming left V 0 bases short and J 6 bases short, with 12 bases between. CDR3 length: 15 amino acids. As DNA, the CDR3 is TGTGCCAGCAGCCAAGATTGGGCCCGGGGAAACATTCAGTACTTC. This sequence encodes CASSQDWARGNIQYF.

This clonotype was counted only a few times. The chain employs TRBV4-2 and TRBJ2-5; D ambiguous. Trimming left V 6 bases short and J 3 bases short, with 14 bases between. Germline assignment: CDR1 LGHNA and CDR2 YNFKEQ. The CDR3 sequence is 14 residues long. CDR3 loop: CASSDPLTEETQYF. The CDR3 nucleotides read TGTGCCAGCAGTGACCCATTAACCGAAGAGACCCAGTACTTC.

This clonotype was observed a few times. V gene TRBV9 combines with J gene TRBJ1-6, with D tentatively TRBD1 (5 bases). Germline V gives CDR1 SGDLS, CDR2 YYNGEE. The CDR3 has 16 amino acids. The V gene lost 0 bases and the J gene lost 5 bases, with 12 bases spanning the gap. CDR3 bases: TGTGCCAGCAGCGTAGGACAGCTCACCCATAATTCACCCCTCCACTTT. Translating gives CASSVGQLTHNSPLHF.